The text below deals with one T cell receptor beta chain. Antigen: not known. V was shortened by 2 bases and J by 1 base, with 19 bases between the two germline ends. Germline lookup yields CDR1 SGHKS and CDR2 YYEKEE (reference sequence). The CDR3 has 18 residues. This sample was taken from a study of response to subunit inactivated influenza vaccine. Study outcomes and limitations: Authors suggested that a seasonal influenza vaccination recruits few new T cells each time.

TCRdb fed the RT-PCR reads into MiXCR, producing one record per CDR3 protein. Here the sample spans about 650,000 distinct CDR3 sequences, 12% to 15% being singletons. The source was PBMCs from blood, collected around 14 days before vaccination. This TCR was recovered from a man over 45 who received an inactivated influenza vaccine. This rearrangement joins TRBV5-5 to TRBJ2-1; tentative D call: TRBD2 (7 bases). CDR3 region: CASSFALVGGPSYNEQFF. For the CDR3, the DNA is TGTGCCAGCAGCTTTGCCTTAGTGGGGGGGCCTTCCTACAATGAGCAGTTCTTC.